Listed below are T cell receptor beta chains from one sample, sequenced in a study of blood T cell repertoires in COVID-19. Sequencing was performed with immunoSEQ multiplex PCR; in TCRdb, only in-frame clones are kept and a portion is missing. Among about 410,000 clones listed, about nine tenths were seen once. What was sequenced was peripheral blood. The receptor source for this set is a middle-aged woman with COVID-19, enrolled during active disease. The conserved cysteine and the conserved F or W are not part of the CDR3 here. A D gene is named only where the DNA matches it firmly.

ASSKTSGRADEQY,TRBD2,TRBJ2-7,TRBV19
SASYRAVSTEAF,-,TRBJ1-1,TRBV20-1
ASSQGGGHQY,-,TRBJ2-4,TRBV3-1/TRBV3-2
ASSFGTGNYGYT,TRBD1,TRBJ1-2,TRBV7-2
ASSFFRDTNEQF,-,TRBJ2-1,TRBV6-5
ASSPRTPGSYNSPLH,-,TRBJ1-6,TRBV6-6
ASRVIGTAQETQY,TRBD1,TRBJ2-5,TRBV7-9
ASSRGTGSGNTIY,TRBD1,TRBJ1-3,TRBV7-3
ASSLETNPAYEQY,-,TRBJ2-7,TRBV11-1
ATSRAVDSTRETQY,-,TRBJ2-5,TRBV15
ASSLMGTGANQPQH,TRBD1,TRBJ1-5,TRBV28
ASSLEGRGTYGYT,-,TRBJ1-2,TRBV3-1/TRBV3-2
ASSTRGRLF,-,TRBJ2-2,TRBV12-3/TRBV12-4
AVGGTGENQPQH,TRBD1,TRBJ1-5,TRBV7-9